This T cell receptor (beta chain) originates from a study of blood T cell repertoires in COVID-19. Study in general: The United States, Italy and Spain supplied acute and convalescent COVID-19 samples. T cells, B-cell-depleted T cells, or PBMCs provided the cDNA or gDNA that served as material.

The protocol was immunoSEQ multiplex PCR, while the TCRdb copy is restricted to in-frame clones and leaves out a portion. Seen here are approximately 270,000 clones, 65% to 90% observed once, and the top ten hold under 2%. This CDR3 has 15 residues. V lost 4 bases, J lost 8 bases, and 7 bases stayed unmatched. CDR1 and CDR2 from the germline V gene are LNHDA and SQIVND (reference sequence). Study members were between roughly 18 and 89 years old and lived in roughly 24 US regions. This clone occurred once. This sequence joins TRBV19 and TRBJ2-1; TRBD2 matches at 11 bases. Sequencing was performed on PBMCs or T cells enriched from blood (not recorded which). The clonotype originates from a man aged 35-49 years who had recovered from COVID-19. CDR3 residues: CASSSSGGATHEQFF. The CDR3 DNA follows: TGTGCCAGTAGTAGTAGCGGGGGGGCCACCCATGAGCAGTTCTTC.